The entry below gives a single TCR beta chain sequence along with its context. It lacks a known antigen. Base qualities are missing; no much larger clone stands one base away. The data were obtained in a study of blood T cell repertoires in COVID-19 (dated by TCRdb to about 2020). Background for the entire study: The collaborator samples originated in the United States, Italy and Spain and spanned the acute and convalescent phases of COVID-19. Subjects who had been exposed to COVID-19, were actively infected with it, or had recovered from it provided the deeply sampled blood TCRbeta repertoires that made up the dataset. The samples were drawn from the first 160 participants of the ongoing ImmuneRACE study and from some 1,300 subjects provided by 6 global collaborators. The sample metadata nearly always contained a de-identified subject ID, COVID-19 status, age in years and sex. HLA class I and class II types, where available, came from metadata supplied by the sample provider rather than from assay-based typing. The material from the prospective study consisted of cDNA or gDNA derived from T cells, B-cell-depleted T cells, or PBMCs. The repertoires were released in a freely available public database meant as a resource for research on the immune response to SARS-CoV-2. The investigation overall reported the following: The amount of clinical and demographic metadata varied by source and participant and was provided uncurated.

Collaborating institutions collected whole blood in K2EDTA tubes following their own protocols. For TCRbeta analysis, collaborator samples were shipped as frozen whole blood, as isolated PBMCs, or as DNA extracted from either sample type. TCRbeta CDR3 regions were amplified from genomic DNA by means of the immunoSEQ Assay, a bias-controlled multiplex PCR. For the original study's pipeline: Within the assay, amplification of reference gene primers was used to estimate how many nucleated cells each sample contained. Sequence reads were collapsed and filtered to measure the absolute abundance of every unique TCRbeta CDR3 rearrangement. Productive Simpson clonality was computed per sample as the square root of Simpson's diversity index over productive rearrangements. As stored in TCRdb, this immuneACCESS dataset retains in-frame rearrangements with V and J assigned. A fraction of the clones does not appear; measured against another copy, unresolved V genes explain less than half of the discrepancy, and the remainder lacks a known reason. That table furnishes V, J and clone size, whereas the DNA furnished D and trimming. This sample comprises roughly 260,000 clones, approximately 79% of them detected only once. 4.5% to 5% of the sample belongs to the ten largest clones.

Reading the germline V gene gives CDR1 ENHRY and CDR2 SYGVKD. The cysteine opens and the phenylalanine closes a CDR3 of 14 amino acids. The kept DNA is CDR3 alone, 42 bases in frame from the first base. For this chain, trimming is 4 bases at the V end and 4 bases at the J end, and the number of junction bases without a gene match is 6. Material for sequencing was peripheral blood. The receptor's source is a woman aged 80 or older with active or convalescent COVID-19. The V and J segments used are TRBV10-3 and TRBJ1-2; TRBD1 aligns with 7 central bases. CDR3 sequence: CAISAGGGSYGYTF. The nucleotide sequence reads TGTGCCATCAGTGCAGGAGGGGGCAGCTATGGCTACACCTTC.